This T cell receptor (beta chain) was captured in a study of naive and memory T cell subsets. The library had UMIs added by 3' ligation of an oligonucleotide to TCR cDNA. The table lists this clonotype with many counts. The SP2 primer and nested alpha and beta constant region primers amplified ligated cDNA in four rounds. TCRdb independently ran MiXCR on the 5' RACE reads; one entry per CDR3 protein. Among about 48,000 distinct CDR3 sequences listed, approximately 4.5% were seen once. This clonotype was sampled from a female donor in good health.

Here the CDR3 DNA reads TGTGCCAGCAGCCTCCTCGTTAGGGGTGGCGAGCAGTACTTC. Protein: CASSLLVRGGEQYF. This chain uses TRBV13 with TRBJ2-7, with TRBD1 as a possible D gene (5 bases). The CDR3 sequence is 14 residues long. Trimming cost V 5 bases and J 6 bases, with 17 bases left between them. Per the germline V gene, CDR1 is PRHDT and CDR2 is FYEKMQ (reference sequence).